Following are 15 T cell receptor beta chains from one sample sequenced in a study of human CD8 memory T cell subsets (TCRdb year 2020). A Human TCR Profiling Kit was used to prepare UMI-labeled 5' RACE TCRbeta libraries. TCRdb reprocessed the sequencing reads and holds a single record per CDR3 protein sequence, with no DNA. This sample's table carries roughly 10,000 distinct CDR3 sequences. Around 15% of the sample is held by the ten biggest clonotypes. Sequenced input: CD8+ T cells from PBMCs. These receptors were obtained from a human donor in good health.

This chain links TRBV12-3 or TRBV12-4 with TRBJ1-1; the D call from TCRdb, TRBD1, cannot be confirmed without DNA. The CDR3 length is 13 residues. CDR3: CASSPQPSTEAFF.

This rearrangement joins TRBV29-1 to TRBJ2-7; with no DNA, the TCRdb D assignment of TRBD1 cannot be verified. This CDR3 spans 16 amino acids. CDR1 SQVTM and CDR2 ANQGSEA come from the germline V gene. Here the CDR3 reads CSVEEDRGTPFYEQYF.

The chain combines TRBV7-3 with TRBJ1-5; the D gene TCRdb calls, TRBD1, cannot be checked with no DNA. The CDR3 sequence is 15 residues long. The germline gives CDR1 SGHTA, CDR2 FQGTGA. Here the CDR3 reads CASSPAGTGNQPQHF.

This clonotype shows up as medium-sized (0.01 to 0.1%) by frequency. The genes are TRBV3-1 and TRBJ2-1. The CDR3 contains 16 residues. CDR1 LGHDT and CDR2 YNNKEL come from the germline V gene (reference sequence). The CDR3 sequence: CASSQLNSVVGNEQFF.

The rearrangement links TRBV27 to TRBJ2-5; TCRdb's assignment of TRBD2 cannot be checked, as there is no DNA. The CDR3 consists of 12 residues. Germline CDR1 reads MNHEY; CDR2 reads SMNVEV (reference sequence). CDR3 sequence reads: CASRGGLKTQYF.

The chain employs TRBV10-3 and TRBJ1-2. Per the germline V gene, CDR1 is ENHRY and CDR2 is SYGVKD. This CDR3 is built from 13 residues. The CDR3 protein is CAIRREPGYGYTF.

The genes are TRBV2 and TRBJ2-7. The CDR3 runs to 14 residues. Per the germline V gene, CDR1 is SNHLY and CDR2 is FYNNEI. CDR3 protein: CAILLDRSSYEQYF.

The rearrangement uses TRBV7-9 and TRBJ2-3; TCRdb's D gene call, TRBD2, goes unchecked for lack of DNA. The CDR3 sequence is 13 residues long. Looked up from germline, CDR1 is SEHNR and CDR2 is FQNEAQ (reference sequence). CDR3: CASSLWREDTQYF.

This chain links TRBV7-9 with TRBJ1-5; TCRdb names TRBD1, which stays unverified in the absence of DNA. Germline loops: CDR1 SEHNR, CDR2 FQNEAQ (reference sequence). The CDR3 has 16 residues. CDR3 loop: CASSFGTGVANQPQHF.

The chain links TRBV6-5 to TRBJ1-2; no DNA is available, so the TRBD1 call from TCRdb remains unchecked. The CDR3 spans 14 residues. Germline V gene data show CDR1 as MNHEY and CDR2 as SVGAGI. The CDR3 loop reads CASNPTGGIDGYTF.

The genes are TRBV11-3 and TRBJ2-1. This CDR3 is built from 13 residues. The V gene's germline CDR1 is SGHNT and CDR2 YENEEA. The CDR3 spells CASSFGGYNEQFF.

V and J are TRBV20-1 and TRBJ2-5; TCRdb indicates TRBD2, and absent DNA this call remains unverified. The germline CDR1 and CDR2 sequences are DFQATT and SNEGSKA (reference sequence). The CDR3 contains 13 residues. The CDR3: CSARGPTKETQYF.

By frequency, this clonotype registers large. This sequence joins TRBV7-8 and TRBJ1-1. CDR3 length equals 15 residues. Germline V gene lookup returns CDR1 SGHVS and CDR2 FQNEAQ. This CDR3 is CASSGSGGLITEAFF.

The chain's CDR3 is CASSKTGDEQYF. This chain links TRBV27 with TRBJ2-7; TCRdb's D call, TRBD1, is unchecked because there is no DNA. The CDR3 has 12 residues. CDR1 is MNHEY and CDR2 is SMNVEV in the germline V gene (reference sequence).

The V gene is TRBV30, the J gene TRBJ1-6; no DNA is available, so the TRBD1 call from TCRdb remains unchecked. The CDR3 totals 14 residues. The germline CDR1 and CDR2 sequences are GTSNPN and SVGIG (reference sequence). The CDR3: CAWRTGLQGSPLHF.